Sequencing of this T cell receptor (beta chain) was carried out in a study of blood T cell repertoires in COVID-19. CDR1 is SGHRS and CDR2 is YFSETQ in the germline V gene. Trimming cost V 1 base and J 1 base, with 8 bases left between them. The CDR3 is 14 residues long. The repertoire was sequenced with immunoSEQ multiplex PCR; TCRdb's copy has only in-frame clones and lacks some. The sample includes 250,000 or so clones, 88% of them seen just once. The specimen sequenced was peripheral blood. The rearrangement joins TRBV5-1 to TRBJ1-1, with D unresolved. The clonotype was recovered from a woman aged 25 to 39 with COVID-19, enrolled during active disease. This CDR3 is CASSLNPGNTEAFF. Here the CDR3 DNA reads TGCGCCAGCAGCTTGAATCCGGGGAACACTGAAGCTTTCTTT.